One and the same sample provided the 24 T cell receptor beta chains below, sequenced in a study of CD8 T cells in Susac syndrome (dated by TCRdb to the late 2010s). The library relied on the immunoSEQ multiplex PCR assay. RNA was extracted using the RNeasy kit, and about 0.5 to 1 ug of the RNA was reverse transcribed with random hexamers. TCRdb trimmed the raw reads at Q25, called clones with MiXCR and kept productive beta chains. CDR3 protein duplicates are merged, each entry listing the most common genes and DNA. The sample includes about 210,000 distinct CDR3 sequences, with about 94% observed a single time. Around 0.16% of the sample rests with the top ten. The sequencing input was CD4+ T cells from PBMCs. These receptor sequences come from a human donor with Susac syndrome.

The rearrangement joins TRBV20-1 to TRBJ2-3; TRBD2 agrees at 9 bases. V dropped 6 bases and J dropped 0; count of bases not matched to a gene: 4. This CDR3 region has 14 residues. Germline values: CDR1 DFQATT, CDR2 SNEGSKA (reference sequence). CDR3 protein: CSASGLASTDTQYF. The CDR3 DNA is TGCAGTGCCTCGGGACTAGCTAGCACAGATACGCAGTATTTT.

The V and J genes are TRBV9 and TRBJ2-3, with 9 positions matching TRBD2. The ends lost 0 bases at V and 4 bases at J; junction bases unmatched: 9. Germline loops: CDR1 SGDLS, CDR2 YYNGEE. The CDR3 is 17 amino acids. The CDR3 region is CASSVAVAGEWADTQYF. The CDR3 DNA follows: TGTGCCAGCAGCGTAGCCGTAGCGGGGGAGTGGGCAGATACGCAGTATTTT.

The rearrangement links TRBV25-1 to TRBJ1-1; D is ambiguous. CDR1 and CDR2 from the germline V gene are MGHDK and SYGVNS. The length of the CDR3 is 16 residues. The V end was cut by 6 bases, the J end by 0 bases, with 17 bases between. The chain's CDR3 is CASRRFTAGMNTEAFF. CDR3 coding DNA: TGTGCCAGCAGGAGGTTTACCGCCGGGATGAACACTGAAGCTTTCTTT.

This clonotype was detected only a few times. The chain couples TRBV29-1 to TRBJ2-5, with D tentatively TRBD2 (6 bases). The CDR3 extends over 12 amino acids. Per the germline V gene, CDR1 is SQVTM and CDR2 is ANQGSEA. Trimming took off 4 bases at V and 7 bases at J, with 13 bases between the two ends. This CDR3 is CSVGQSEGTQYF. The CDR3 nucleotides are TGCAGCGTTGGACAGTCGGAGGGGACCCAGTACTTC.

The CDR3 here is CASSLETDTGELFF. The CDR3 coding sequence is TGCGCCAGCAGCTTGGAAACGGACACCGGGGAGCTGTTTTTT. V usage is TRBV5-1 and J usage is TRBJ2-2; no clear D gene. CDR1 and CDR2 from the germline V gene are SGHRS and YFSETQ. The ends were cut back, 0 bases at V and 3 bases at J, with 6 bases in the middle. The CDR3 runs to 14 residues.

This sequence joins TRBV24-1 and TRBJ2-1; 12 bases agree with TRBD2. V was clipped by 10 bases and J by 10 bases; unmatched bases: 10. This CDR3 is 14 amino acids long. CDR1 KGHDR and CDR2 SFDVKD come from the germline V gene. CDR3 region: CATRTSGVPGEQFF. The CDR3 DNA follows: TGTGCCACAAGGACTAGCGGGGTACCAGGGGAGCAGTTCTTC.

V usage is TRBV27 and J usage is TRBJ2-3; unclear D gene. The CDR3 loop spans 18 amino acids. Trimming took off 6 bases at V and 1 base at J, with 23 bases between the two ends. Germline CDR1 MNHEY, CDR2 SMNVEV (reference sequence). The CDR3 sequence is CASSLSHHISSGTDTQYF. The CDR3 nucleotides read TGTGCCAGCAGCCTGTCACATCACATTAGCTCGGGCACAGATACGCAGTATTTT.

CDR3 in amino acids: CASSRPPGQQAKNIQYF. The CDR3 DNA sequence: TGTGCCAGCAGTAGGCCTCCGGGACAGCAAGCCAAAAACATTCAGTACTTC. The V call is TRBV6-1, the J call TRBJ2-4, with 7 bases aligning to TRBD1. With V trimmed by 5 bases and J by 0 bases, 10 bases remained unmatched. Germline lookup yields CDR1 MNHNS and CDR2 SASEGT. The CDR3 extends over 17 amino acids.

The chain has TRBV20-1 and TRBJ1-2, with D unclear. V shed 1 base and J shed 3 bases, with 6 bases lying between them. Looked up from germline, CDR1 is DFQATT and CDR2 is SNEGSKA (reference sequence). This CDR3 contains 12 residues. Here the CDR3 reads CSARADHYGYTF. In DNA, the CDR3 is TGCAGTGCTAGAGCTGACCACTATGGCTACACCTTC.

The chain joins TRBV18 to TRBJ2-4; D ambiguous. CDR3 length: 16 residues. In germline, CDR1 is KGHSH, CDR2 LQKENI. Trimming took 1 base from V and 1 from J, leaving 11 bases between them. The CDR3 coding sequence is TGTGCCAGCTCACCACGCAAGGATGAGGCCAAAAACATTCAGTACTTC. This gives the protein CASSPRKDEAKNIQYF.

This rearrangement joins TRBV6-2 or TRBV6-3 to TRBJ1-1; no firm D call. Trimming took 2 bases from V and 3 from J, leaving 13 bases between them. CDR1 is MNHEY, CDR2 SVGEGT, per germline. The length of the CDR3 is 15 residues. The DNA of the CDR3 is TGTGCCAGCAGTTACCGGGGTTGGACGGACACTGAAGCTTTCTTT. This gives the protein CASSYRGWTDTEAFF.

The chain carries TRBV30 and TRBJ1-6; the D is unclear. This CDR3 has 14 residues. The V gene's germline CDR1 is GTSNPN and CDR2 SVGIG (reference sequence). V was cut by 3 bases and J by 5 bases, with 11 bases left in between. The CDR3 reads CAWRPSVHNSPLHF. The DNA of the CDR3 is TGTGCCTGGAGGCCGAGTGTCCATAATTCACCCCTCCACTTT. Full variable domain (outside the CDR3, taken from reference TRBV30 and TRBJ1-6): SQTIHQWPATLVQPVGSPLSLECTVEGTSNPNLYWYRQAAGRGLQLLFYSVGIGQISSEVPQNLSASRPQDRQFILSSKKLLLSDSGFYLCAWRPSVHNSPLHFGNGTRLTVT.

This rearrangement joins TRBV30 to TRBJ1-2; 10 nucleotides line up with TRBD1. Germline V gives CDR1 GTSNPN, CDR2 SVGIG (reference sequence). The CDR3 is 15 residues long. V trimming: 6 bases; J trimming: 6 bases; junction bases outside the gene matches: 13. The CDR3 nucleotides are TGTGCCTGCAGCACCGGGGACAGGGGATGGAATGGCTACACCTTC. This sequence encodes CACSTGDRGWNGYTF.

The V call is TRBV19, the J call TRBJ2-1; perhaps D is TRBD1 or TRBD2 (5 bases each). V dropped 3 bases and J dropped 6 bases, with 15 bases sitting between them. This CDR3 contains 15 residues. Germline V CDR1 and CDR2: LNHDA, SQIVND (reference sequence). CDR3 nucleotide sequence: TGTGCCAGTAGTATTGGTGGTCGAGGGGTCAATGAGCAGTTCTTC. Its protein is CASSIGGRGVNEQFF.

The J gene is TRBJ2-6, the V gene TRBV29-1; D possibly uses TRBD1 or TRBD2 (5 bases each). Germline lookup yields CDR1 SQVTM and CDR2 ANQGSEA. This CDR3 has 15 amino acids. Trimming stripped 7 bases from V and 0 bases from J, with 13 bases between. CDR3 sequence (DNA): TGCAGCGCACGACTGAGGGGCTCTGGGGCCAACGTCCTGACTTTC. This encodes CSARLRGSGANVLTF.

The V call is TRBV6-1, the J call TRBJ2-4; TRBD1 aligns across 9 bases. After removal of 5 bases from V and 0 bases from J, the junction contained 8 bases not matched to a gene. Germline V gene sequence: CDR1 MNHNS, CDR2 SASEGT. The CDR3 totals 17 residues. CDR3 bases: TGTGCCAGCAGTACCCTGACAGGGGGGATAGCCAAAAACATTCAGTACTTC. This translates into CASSTLTGGIAKNIQYF.

The chain combines TRBV4-3 with TRBJ2-7; 7 bases are a match to TRBD1. J gave up 4 bases and V 3 bases, and 9 bases lay outside the gene matches. The CDR3 sequence is 15 residues long. Germline-derived CDR1 and CDR2 are LGHNA and YSLEER. CDR3 nucleotides: TGCGCCAGCAGCCAGCCAGTACAGGGGTTATACGAGCAGTACTTC. Protein product: CASSQPVQGLYEQYF.

This chain joins TRBV9 and TRBJ2-2, with D perhaps matching TRBD1 or TRBD2 (5 bases each). This CDR3 is built from 14 residues. V was shortened by 4 bases and J by 6 bases, with 13 bases between the two germline ends. CDR1 and CDR2 from the germline V gene are SGDLS and YYNGEE. CDR3 nucleotides: TGTGCCAGCAGCAACCTCTGGGGGTCCGGGGAGCTGTTTTTT. It encodes CASSNLWGSGELFF.

This clonotype appeared once. The chain recombines TRBV6-5 with TRBJ1-6; a possible D gene is TRBD1 (5 bases). The germline gives CDR1 MNHEY, CDR2 SVGAGI. The CDR3 consists of 15 residues. The ends were cut back, 6 bases at V and 7 bases at J, with 16 bases in the middle. The CDR3 loop is CASSPTGGENSPLHF. The DNA of the CDR3 is TGTGCCAGCAGCCCCACGGGGGGTGAGAATTCACCCCTCCACTTT.

The chain couples TRBV5-1 to TRBJ2-2; 15 bases are shared with TRBD2. This CDR3 region has 17 residues. Per the germline V gene, CDR1 is SGHRS and CDR2 is YFSETQ. J gave up 6 bases and V 0 bases, and 3 bases lay outside the gene matches. CDR3 coding DNA: TGCGCCAGCAGCTTGGCCGGGACTAGCGGGGGGCCCGGGGAGCTGTTTTTT. Its translation: CASSLAGTSGGPGELFF. The variable domain in full, completed from reference TRBV5-1 and TRBJ2-2, reads KAGVTQTPRYLIKTRGQQVTLSCSPISGHRSVSWYQQTPGQGLQFLFEYFSETQRNKGNFPGRFSGRQFSNSRSEMNVSTLELGDSALYLCASSLAGTSGGPGELFFGEGSRLTVL.

This chain uses TRBV6-1 with TRBJ2-5; D unresolved. The length of the CDR3 is 13 residues. With 7 bases removed from V and 4 bases from J, the gap between germline ends came to 13 bases. Germline V gene data show CDR1 as MNHNS and CDR2 as SASEGT. CDR3 loop: CASTAAYPETQYF. In DNA form, the CDR3 reads TGTGCCAGCACCGCGGCTTATCCAGAGACCCAGTACTTC.

The chain couples TRBV12-3 or TRBV12-4 to TRBJ1-1; D gene ambiguous. V shed 1 base and J shed 1 base, with 4 bases lying between them. CDR3 length equals 13 residues. This CDR3 is CASSLVGNTEAFF. Written as DNA, the CDR3 is TGTGCCAGCAGTTTAGTCGGGAACACTGAAGCTTTCTTT.

The chain joins TRBV12-3 or TRBV12-4 to TRBJ2-5; 9 bases align to TRBD1. Trimming removed 1 base from V and 5 bases from J; junction bases left unmatched: 5. The CDR3 totals 15 residues. The CDR3 here is CASSLGGQGLETQYF. Written as DNA, the CDR3 is TGTGCCAGCAGTTTAGGGGGACAGGGCTTGGAGACCCAGTACTTC.

The genes are TRBV9 and TRBJ1-4; unclear D gene. From germline, CDR1 is SGDLS and CDR2 YYNGEE. This CDR3 region has 14 residues. Between the trimmed V and J ends, which lost 1 base and 8 bases, there was a span of 12 bases. Here the CDR3 reads CASSVSPFGEKLFF. CDR3 coding DNA: TGTGCCAGCAGCGTATCCCCCTTTGGGGAAAAACTGTTTTTT.